These 7 T cell receptor beta chains were all obtained from the same sample, sequenced in a study of blood T cell repertoires in COVID-19. Only in-frame clones appear in the TCRdb table, and some are missing; sequencing was by immunoSEQ multiplex PCR. Among about 80,000 clones, around 69% were seen once, and the ten largest hold approximately 16%. The sample was peripheral blood. The receptors derive from a man aged 65 to 79 with active or convalescent COVID-19.

This chain links TRBV7-9 with TRBJ1-1; possible D gene TRBD1, 5 bases. Trimming cost V 4 bases and J 8 bases, with 17 bases left between them. Germline V gene sequence: CDR1 SEHNR, CDR2 FQNEAQ (reference sequence). The CDR3 is made up of 14 amino acids. The CDR3 sequence: CASSSSSARAEAFF. CDR3 nucleotides: TGTGCCAGCAGCTCCTCTTCAGCCAGGGCGGAAGCTTTCTTT.

The V and J genes are TRBV5-1 and TRBJ1-1, with 8 bases aligning to TRBD1. V trimming: 5 bases; J trimming: 1 base; junction bases outside the gene matches: 4. The CDR3 covers 14 residues. Germline V gives CDR1 SGHRS, CDR2 YFSETQ. CDR3 DNA: TGCGCCAGCAGGGGCCAGGGGGCGAACACTGAAGCTTTCTTT. Residues: CASRGQGANTEAFF.

This chain uses TRBV5-6 with TRBJ2-2, with TRBD2 identical over 10 bases. The CDR3 is made up of 17 amino acids. CDR1 is SGHDT and CDR2 is YYEEEE in the germline V gene. After removal of 0 bases from V and 5 bases from J, the junction contained 7 bases not matched to a gene. The CDR3 reads CASSLAASSGGTGELFF. CDR3 DNA: TGTGCCAGCAGCTTGGCCGCTTCTAGCGGGGGTACCGGGGAGCTGTTTTTT.

This clone was seen only a few times. V and J are TRBV5-1 and TRBJ1-2; 7 positions match TRBD1. After removal of 2 bases from V and 3 bases from J, the junction contained 4 bases not matched to a gene. CDR3 size: 14 residues. CDR1 SGHRS and CDR2 YFSETQ come from the germline V gene. The CDR3 nucleotides read TGCGCCAGCAGCTTCGCAGGACAGGACTATGGCTACACCTTC. Protein sequence: CASSFAGQDYGYTF.

The count of this clone is one. The chain recombines TRBV7-9 with TRBJ1-1; D call uncertain. Germline loops: CDR1 SEHNR, CDR2 FQNEAQ (reference sequence). The CDR3 is made up of 13 amino acids. The V end lost 2 bases, the J end lost 1 base, and 5 bases lay between the germline ends. CDR3 loop: CASSLKQNTEAFF. In nucleotides, the CDR3 is TGTGCCAGCAGCTTAAAACAGAACACTGAAGCTTTCTTT. The variable domain in full, completed from reference TRBV7-9 and TRBJ1-1, reads DTGVSQNPRHKITKRGQNVTFRCDPISEHNRLYWYRQTLGQGPEFLTYFQNEAQLEKSRLLSDRFSAERPKGSFSTLEIQRTEQGDSAMYLCASSLKQNTEAFFGQGTRLTVV.

In this sample, this clone turned up once. This chain connects TRBV18 to TRBJ2-5; weak D call: TRBD2 (5 bases). Per the germline V gene, CDR1 is KGHSH and CDR2 is LQKENI. V lost 8 bases and J 0 bases, leaving 13 bases between the germline ends. The CDR3 has 14 amino acids. The CDR3: CASRQAANQETQYF. The DNA for the CDR3 is TGTGCCAGCAGACAAGCGGCAAACCAAGAGACCCAGTACTTC.

CDR3 sequence: CASSYRTGQETQYF. CDR3 in DNA: TGCGCCAGCAGCTACCGGACAGGGCAAGAGACCCAGTACTTC. The chain joins TRBV5-1 to TRBJ2-5, with 8 bases fitting TRBD1. Per the germline V gene, CDR1 is SGHRS and CDR2 is YFSETQ. The CDR3 sequence is 14 residues long. The V segment lost 3 bases and the J segment 2 bases; nucleotides outside the gene matches: 3.